A selection of T cell receptor beta chains follows, all from one sample in a study of T cells after yellow fever vaccination. TCRdb ran MiXCR on the 5' RACE reads and lists one entry per CDR3 protein. Of under 400,000 distinct CDR3 sequences listed, under 15% are singletons. Here the sequenced sample was CD4+ T cells sorted from PBMCs, taken 15 days after the yellow fever booster vaccination. The receptors here all came from a man aged 18 to 35 who received the YFV17D yellow fever vaccine. CDR3s include the opening cysteine and the closing phenylalanine or tryptophan. A D gene is named only where the DNA matches it firmly. Expanded clones are given a class, and other clones once, few, many or no size at all.

len,v_gene,abundance,d_gene,j_gene,CDR3aa,CDR3nt
16,TRBV27,few,.,TRBJ1-4,CARDSYPAVPNEKLFF,TGTGCCAGAGACTCCTATCCGGCCGTACCCAATGAAAAACTGTTTTTT
13,TRBV5-1,.,TRBD1,TRBJ1-1,CASSPGTGTEAFF,TGCGCCAGCAGCCCCGGGACAGGCACTGAAGCTTTCTTT
13,TRBV20-1,few,.,TRBJ2-7,CSASLDPAYEQYF,TGCAGTGCTAGTCTGGACCCAGCCTACGAGCAGTACTTC
15,TRBV3-1,.,.,TRBJ1-1,CASSQARDRGPEAFF,TGTGCCAGCAGCCAAGCCCGGGACCGAGGCCCTGAAGCTTTCTTT
14,TRBV18,.,.,TRBJ2-7,CASSPTIIRGEQYF,TGTGCCAGCTCACCGACGATTATCAGGGGAGAGCAGTACTTC
14,TRBV4-3,.,.,TRBJ2-5,CASSQETVKGTQYF,TGCGCCAGCAGCCAAGAGACAGTAAAGGGGACCCAGTACTTC
15,TRBV20-1,.,TRBD2,TRBJ2-5,CSASVAGGPRETQYF,TGCAGTGCTAGTGTAGCGGGGGGGCCTAGGGAGACCCAGTACTTC
14,TRBV18,.,.,TRBJ1-6,CASSPSGIDSPLHF,TGTGCCAGCTCACCGTCTGGCATCGATTCACCCCTCCACTTT
14,TRBV7-2,.,.,TRBJ2-7,CASSLAAVPYEQYF,TGTGCCAGCAGCTTAGCAGCCGTGCCCTACGAGCAGTACTTC
17,TRBV4-2,many,.,TRBJ2-3,CASSQDLTGPGTDTQYF,TGTGCCAGCAGCCAAGATCTTACGGGGCCTGGCACAGATACGCAGTATTTT
16,TRBV4-1,.,TRBD1,TRBJ2-4,CASSQEGTGFASEWYF,TGCGCCAGCAGCCAAGAGGGGACAGGCTTCGCGTCAGAGTGGTACTTC
16,TRBV7-9,many,TRBD1,TRBJ1-5,CASSPQGGGSNQPQHF,TGTGCCAGCAGCCCTCAGGGGGGTGGAAGCAATCAGCCCCAGCATTTT
14,TRBV12-3/TRBV12-4,few,.,TRBJ2-1,CASTARGVLHEQFF,TGTGCCAGCACGGCTCGTGGGGTATTGCATGAGCAGTTCTTC
15,TRBV4-3,many,.,TRBJ1-1,CASSQRLEGGTEAFF,TGCGCCAGCAGCCAAAGGTTGGAGGGCGGGACTGAAGCTTTCTTT
11,TRBV7-9,few,.,TRBJ2-1,CASSSQYEQFF,TGTGCCAGCAGCTCCCAGTATGAGCAGTTCTTC
17,TRBV7-6,.,.,TRBJ1-1,CASSSRYSSRVRTEAFF,TGTGCCAGCAGCTCGCGATACAGCTCCAGGGTACGCACTGAAGCTTTCTTT
13,TRBV7-3,many,.,TRBJ2-1,CASSLGARDEQFF,TGTGCCAGCAGCTTAGGGGCCCGGGATGAGCAGTTCTTC
16,TRBV5-4,few,TRBD1,TRBJ2-3,CASSFRLQGATDTQYF,TGTGCCAGCAGCTTCCGATTACAGGGGGCAACAGATACGCAGTATTTT
15,TRBV5-4,.,.,TRBJ2-3,CASREGLRAGNTQYF,TGTGCCAGCAGGGAGGGCCTCAGGGCGGGGAATACGCAGTATTTT
17,TRBV3-1,.,TRBD1,TRBJ1-6,CASSQDHGRGNNSPLHF,TGTGCCAGCAGCCAAGATCATGGCAGGGGGAATAATTCACCCCTCCACTTT
15,TRBV6-5,few,.,TRBJ2-3,CASLRGGGATDTQYF,TGTGCCAGCCTAAGGGGTGGGGGGGCTACAGATACGCAGTATTTT
13,TRBV9,few,.,TRBJ1-5,CASSADHNQPQHF,TGTGCCAGCAGCGCTGATCACAATCAGCCCCAGCATTTT
14,TRBV7-7,many,TRBD1,TRBJ2-3,CASSSDRGADTQYF,TGTGCTAGCAGCTCCGACAGGGGAGCAGATACGCAGTATTTT
20,TRBV4-3,few,TRBD1,TRBJ1-1,CASSQVGGPQTGGENTEAFF,TGCGCCAGCAGCCAAGTCGGAGGCCCTCAGACAGGGGGAGAGAACACTGAAGCTTTCTTT
15,TRBV7-2,.,.,TRBJ2-5,CASRSPGARLETQYF,TGTGCCAGCAGAAGCCCTGGGGCGAGGTTAGAGACCCAGTACTTC
15,TRBV7-2,many,.,TRBJ2-5,CASSLAGSYEETQYF,TGTGCCAGCAGCTTAGCAGGGAGCTATGAAGAGACCCAGTACTTC
13,TRBV29-1,.,.,TRBJ1-1,CSVEVGVYTEAFF,TGCAGCGTTGAAGTCGGGGTATACACTGAAGCTTTCTTT
14,TRBV19,.,.,TRBJ1-2,CASRPGDGNYGYTF,TGTGCCAGTAGGCCAGGGGACGGTAACTATGGCTACACCTTC
13,TRBV20-1,.,TRBD1,TRBJ1-2,CSAREPDREGYTF,TGCAGTGCTAGAGAACCGGACAGGGAGGGCTACACCTTC
13,TRBV6-5,.,.,TRBJ1-1,CATITTDTGGAFF,TGTGCCACCATTACCACTGATACCGGAGGAGCTTTCTTT
15,TRBV20-1,few,.,TRBJ2-5,CSARDRRGYQETQYF,TGCAGTGCTAGAGATCGGCGGGGATACCAAGAGACCCAGTACTTC
13,TRBV6-5,many,.,TRBJ2-5,CASSQAPGRTQYF,TGTGCCAGCAGTCAGGCCCCCGGGCGAACCCAGTACTTC
14,TRBV6-2/TRBV6-3,few,TRBD1,TRBJ1-1,CASRRDRMNTEAFF,TGTGCCAGCAGAAGGGACAGGATGAACACTGAAGCTTTCTTT
15,TRBV7-2,few,.,TRBJ1-5,CASSLVGVDNQPQHF,TGTGCCAGCAGCTTGGTAGGGGTGGACAATCAGCCCCAGCATTTT
16,TRBV7-8,.,.,TRBJ2-1,CASSLVRVWGYNEQFF,TGTGCCAGCAGCTTAGTTCGGGTGTGGGGCTACAATGAGCAGTTCTTC
15,TRBV7-3,.,TRBD1,TRBJ2-7,CASSTSGTGLREQYF,TGTGCCAGCAGCACCTCCGGGACAGGGCTTCGCGAGCAGTACTTC
14,TRBV12-3/TRBV12-4,few,.,TRBJ1-4,CASSFDRRWEKLFF,TGTGCCAGCAGTTTTGACAGGCGGTGGGAAAAACTGTTTTTT
13,TRBV7-9,many,TRBD1,TRBJ1-2,CASSFGQGHGYTF,TGTGCCAGCAGCTTTGGACAGGGCCATGGCTACACCTTC
14,TRBV29-1,many,TRBD1,TRBJ1-4,CSVGGGQGNEKLFF,TGCAGCGTCGGAGGGGGACAGGGAAATGAAAAACTGTTTTTT
13,TRBV6-6,.,TRBD1,TRBJ2-5,CASKGQPQETQYF,TGTGCCAGCAAGGGACAGCCGCAAGAGACCCAGTACTTC
14,TRBV18,many,.,TRBJ2-5,CASSVRREQETQYF,TGTGCCAGCTCGGTTCGTCGAGAACAAGAGACCCAGTACTTC
15,TRBV18,few,.,TRBJ2-2,CASSKWETDTGELFF,TGTGCCAGCTCAAAGTGGGAGACGGACACCGGGGAGCTGTTTTTT
15,TRBV20-1,few,.,TRBJ2-3,CSARDRLRGADTQYF,TGCAGTGCTAGAGATCGGTTGCGGGGCGCAGATACGCAGTATTTT
12,TRBV5-6,few,.,TRBJ2-4,CASSLAANIQYF,TGTGCCAGCAGCTTGGCCGCAAACATTCAGTACTTC
14,TRBV20-1,many,.,TRBJ2-5,CSAPNPTRRETQYF,TGCAGTGCTCCAAACCCTACTAGGCGTGAGACCCAGTACTTC
10,TRBV20-1,many,.,TRBJ1-1,CSAGRTEAFF,TGCAGTGCTGGCAGGACTGAAGCTTTCTTT
16,TRBV7-2,few,.,TRBJ1-6,CASSLSPITYNSPLHF,TGTGCCAGCAGCCTATCCCCCATCACATATAATTCACCCCTCCACTTT
11,TRBV20-1,.,.,TRBJ1-2,CSAKPIYGYTF,TGCAGTGCTAAACCTATCTATGGCTACACCTTC
15,TRBV3-1,.,.,TRBJ2-1,CASSQAYGAYNEQFF,TGTGCCAGCAGCCAAGCGTACGGGGCTTACAATGAGCAGTTCTTC
14,TRBV18,.,.,TRBJ1-1,CASSRNRLNTEAFF,TGTGCCAGCTCACGTAACAGGCTGAACACTGAAGCTTTCTTT
16,TRBV4-1,.,.,TRBJ1-1,CASSQVDMGFATEAFF,TGCGCCAGCAGCCAAGTGGATATGGGATTCGCCACTGAAGCTTTCTTT
13,TRBV2,.,.,TRBJ1-5,CASSEGRGQPQHF,TGTGCCAGCAGTGAAGGGAGGGGCCAGCCCCAGCATTTT
14,TRBV5-1,.,.,TRBJ1-2,CASSVTPENYGYTF,TGCGCCAGCAGCGTGACCCCAGAAAACTATGGCTACACCTTC
13,TRBV5-1,.,.,TRBJ2-5,CASSAGWGETQYF,TGCGCCAGCAGCGCCGGATGGGGGGAGACCCAGTACTTC
11,TRBV20-1,.,.,TRBJ1-1,CSAEANTEAFF,TGCAGTGCCGAGGCGAACACTGAAGCTTTCTTT
14,TRBV5-1,many,TRBD1,TRBJ2-5,CASSPGQGQETQYF,TGCGCCAGCAGCCCCGGACAGGGTCAAGAGACCCAGTACTTC
13,TRBV6-2/TRBV6-3,.,TRBD2,TRBJ2-7,CASSGTRAHEQYF,TGTGCCAGCAGTGGGACTAGAGCCCACGAGCAGTACTTC
17,TRBV24-1,.,TRBD2,TRBJ2-2,CATSDRPYGTSTGELFF,TGTGCCACCAGTGATCGCCCCTATGGGACTAGCACCGGGGAGCTGTTTTTT
16,TRBV5-1,.,TRBD2,TRBJ2-1,CASSPGTSSGANEQFF,TGCGCCAGCAGCCCGGGGACTAGCTCTGGCGCCAATGAGCAGTTCTTC